This T cell receptor beta chain was captured in a study of blood T cell repertoires in COVID-19. On the study more broadly: From the United States, Italy and Spain came samples of acute and convalescent COVID-19.

The table came from immunoSEQ multiplex PCR; TCRdb's copy has only in-frame clones and leaves some out. Seen here are about 88,000 clones, less than 95% observed once, and the top ten hold 6.5% to 8%. The CDR3 has 19 amino acids. One Seattle source followed patients from active infection through their disease course. Sequences were obtained from peripheral blood. The clonotype comes from a man between 18 and 29 years old with COVID-19, enrolled during active disease. J is TRBJ2-3 and V is TRBV21-1; the table's D gene call, TRBD1, was not cross checked with the DNA. TRBV21-1 is a pseudogene segment. The CDR3 is CASILQGARPARPTDTQYF. In DNA, the CDR3 is TGTGCCAGCATCCTACAGGGGGCCCGCCCCGCACGGCCCACAGATACGCAGTATTTT.